These 6 T cell receptor beta chains came from one sample sequenced in a study of shared T cell receptors in the human thymus. Sequenced by immunoSEQ multiplex PCR; TCRdb stores in-frame clones only, minus some. Of about 660,000 clones in the sample, about 90% are singletons; the top ten hold 0.0094%. A further study also used this sample, focusing on human thymus T cells.

Sequenced sample: thymocytes. These receptor sequences come from a boy under two years old with a congenital heart defect.

This chain connects TRBV4-3 to TRBJ1-1; D ambiguous. The length of the CDR3 is 14 residues. Trimming took off 2 bases at V and 8 bases at J, with 15 bases between the two ends. CDR1 and CDR2 from the germline V gene are LGHNA and YSLEER. The CDR3 sequence is CASSQYTPTNEAFF. CDR3 sequence (DNA): TGCGCCAGCAGCCAATACACCCCGACAAACGAAGCTTTCTTT.

CDR3: CASSDPSFSGRGTGELFF. CDR3 nucleotide sequence: TGTGCCAGCAGTGATCCAAGCTTTAGCGGGAGGGGGACCGGGGAGCTGTTTTTT. V usage is TRBV25-1 and J usage is TRBJ2-2; 11 bases are a match to TRBD2. The CDR3 loop spans 18 amino acids. CDR1 is MGHDK, CDR2 SYGVNS, per germline. After removal of 3 bases from V and 5 bases from J, the junction contained 11 bases not matched to a gene. The variable domain in full, with the rest retrieved from reference TRBV25-1 and TRBJ2-2, is EADIYQTPRYLVIGTGKKITLECSQTMGHDKMYWYQQDPGMELHLIHYSYGVNSTEKGDLSSESTVSRIRTEHFPLTLESARPSHTSQYLCASSDPSFSGRGTGELFFGEGSRLTVL.

The chain has TRBV25-1 and TRBJ2-3, with 10 bases fitting TRBD1. There are 17 residues in the CDR3. The germline V gene has CDR1 MGHDK and CDR2 SYGVNS. The trim removed 4 bases at V and 2 bases at J, leaving 9 bases unmatched. The DNA for the CDR3 is TGTGCCAGCAGTGGATACCCCGGGACAGGGGTCACAGATACGCAGTATTTT. Translation: CASSGYPGTGVTDTQYF. Complete variable domain (other parts from reference TRBV25-1 and TRBJ2-3): EADIYQTPRYLVIGTGKKITLECSQTMGHDKMYWYQQDPGMELHLIHYSYGVNSTEKGDLSSESTVSRIRTEHFPLTLESARPSHTSQYLCASSGYPGTGVTDTQYFGPGTRLTVL.

This chain uses TRBV7-6 with TRBJ1-1; no clear D. The CDR3 is made up of 15 amino acids. Germline CDR1 is SGHVS and CDR2 is FNYEAQ. Trimming removed 5 bases at V and 0 bases at J, with 13 bases between. CDR3 amino acids: CASSRPTNLNTEAFF. As DNA, the CDR3 is TGTGCCAGCAGCCGACCGACAAATTTGAACACTGAAGCTTTCTTT.

The rearrangement uses TRBV5-8 and TRBJ1-5; 7 nucleotides align to TRBD1. The CDR3 is 13 amino acids. Germline V gives CDR1 SGHTS, CDR2 YDEGEE. Trimming took 10 bases from V and 6 from J; bases not matched to a gene: 10. The CDR3 DNA is TGTGCCTCTCATTCCAGGGGGACTCAGCCCCAGCATTTT. Translated: CASHSRGTQPQHF. The variable domain in full, with the rest retrieved from reference TRBV5-8 and TRBJ1-5, is EAGVTQSPTHLIKTRGQQATLRCSPISGHTSVYWYQQALGLGLQFLLWYDEGEERNRGNFPPRFSGRQFPNYSSELNVNALELEDSALYLCASHSRGTQPQHFGDGTRLSIL.

The J gene is TRBJ1-1, the V gene TRBV5-1; 7 bases agree with TRBD1. Germline lookup yields CDR1 SGHRS and CDR2 YFSETQ. The CDR3 is 18 residues long. V shed 4 bases and J 4 bases; nucleotides not matched to a gene: 19. The DNA of the CDR3 is TGCGCCAGCAGCCCACTACACCAGGGGGAGGTTATAGTCACTGAAGCTTTCTTT. Encoded protein: CASSPLHQGEVIVTEAFF.